This passage covers 25 T cell receptor beta chains from one sample sequenced in a study of OX40 agonist ivuxolimab in advanced cancers. Libraries were prepared by immunoSEQ multiplex PCR; TCRdb keeps only in-frame clonotypes and omits some of them. In the table there are 55,000 to 75,000 clones, more than 80% of which are singletons. Sequenced here: CD4+ or CD8+ T cells sorted from blood, sampled in a trial of the OX40 agonist ivuxolimab. The receptors shown here come from an adult with an advanced solid tumor such as melanoma, head and neck, liver or kidney cancer.

The rearrangement joins TRBV4-2 to TRBJ1-3; D is unresolved. Germline V gene sequence: CDR1 LGHNA, CDR2 YNFKEQ. This CDR3 comprises 16 residues. Trimming took 0 bases from V and 4 from J, leaving 13 bases between them. The CDR3 coding sequence is TGTGCCAGCAGCCAAGAAGGGCGGGAGAGGGGAAACACCATATATTTT. This sequence encodes CASSQEGRERGNTIYF.

J is TRBJ2-7 and V is TRBV6-1; the match to TRBD1 covers 10 bases. CDR1 and CDR2 from the germline V gene are MNHNS and SASEGT. This CDR3 region has 13 residues. V trimming: 6 bases; J trimming: 3 bases; junction bases outside the gene matches: 2. The CDR3 spells CASSRDRGYEQYF. The CDR3 region has the DNA TGTGCCAGCAGCCGGGACAGGGGCTACGAGCAGTACTTC.

The CDR3 DNA is TGCGCCAGCAGCTCGGGGACTAGCGTGAACTTCTACGAGCAGTACTTC. Translating it yields CASSSGTSVNFYEQYF. The chain uses TRBV5-1 and TRBJ2-7, with 10 bases lining up with TRBD2. CDR1 and CDR2 from the germline V gene are SGHRS and YFSETQ. The CDR3 runs to 16 residues. The V and J ends lost 3 bases and 3 bases, in that order; junction bases with no gene match: 9.

The chain has TRBV11-1 and TRBJ2-7, with 8 bases that match TRBD1. Germline CDR1 SGHAT, CDR2 FQDESV (reference sequence). V gave up 1 base and J gave up 2 bases; unmatched junction bases: 4. The CDR3 has 15 residues. The CDR3 nucleotides read TGTGCCAGCAGCTTAGAACCGGACAGGGCCTACGAGCAGTACTTC. Translation gives CASSLEPDRAYEQYF.

This clone occurred once. The chain joins TRBV30 to TRBJ1-4; 7 positions agree with TRBD1. The CDR3 totals 21 residues. The junction had 25 bases not matched to a gene; V was cut back by 2 bases and J by 4 bases. The germline V gene encodes CDR1 GTSNPN and CDR2 SVGIG (reference sequence). The CDR3 is CAWSPGTAEDYFQRNNEKLFF. CDR3 DNA: TGTGCCTGGAGTCCCGGGACAGCCGAAGACTATTTCCAAAGAAATAATGAAAAACTGTTTTTT.

This clone was counted between two and nine times. V is TRBV5-1 and J is TRBJ2-7; no clear D. The CDR3 loop spans 11 amino acids. Trimming pared 4 bases from V and 6 bases from J, leaving 8 bases between. CDR1 SGHRS and CDR2 YFSETQ come from the germline V gene. This CDR3 is CASSAGPEQYF. The DNA for the CDR3 is TGCGCCAGCAGCGCCGGACCCGAGCAGTACTTC.

The chain carries TRBV7-2 and TRBJ2-1; possibly TRBD2 for D (6 bases). CDR1 and CDR2 from the germline V gene are SGHTA and FQGNSA. The CDR3 totals 15 residues. Trimming took off 1 base at V and 7 bases at J, with 14 bases between the two ends. CDR3 sequence reads: CASSLETGVRNEQFF. CDR3 nucleotides: TGTGCCAGCAGCTTAGAAACGGGGGTGAGGAATGAGCAGTTCTTC. Filled out from reference TRBV7-2 and TRBJ2-1, the complete variable domain reads GAGVSQSPSNKVTEKGKDVELRCDPISGHTALYWYRQSLGQGLEFLIYFQGNSAPDKSGLPSDRFSAERTGGSVSTLTIQRTQQEDSAVYLCASSLETGVRNEQFFGPGTRLTVL.

The chain is built from TRBV19 and TRBJ2-5; 14 bases fit TRBD2. The CDR3 spans 15 residues. In germline, CDR1 is LNHDA, CDR2 SQIVND (reference sequence). The V gene end was trimmed by 6 bases and the J gene end by 5 bases; junction bases not matched to a gene: 5. CDR3 sequence (DNA): TGTGCCAGTAGGGGGACTAGCGGGAGTGGTGAGACCCAGTACTTC. Translating gives CASRGTSGSGETQYF.

The chain uses TRBV29-1 and TRBJ2-2; D possibly corresponds to TRBD1 (6 bases). This CDR3 has 13 residues. Trimming shortened V by 2 bases and J by 6 bases, and 10 bases separated the two germline ends. The V gene's germline CDR1 is SQVTM and CDR2 ANQGSEA. The CDR3 loop reads CSVEKQGPGELFF. CDR3 nucleotides: TGCAGCGTTGAAAAACAGGGTCCCGGGGAGCTGTTTTTT.

The rearrangement links TRBV9 to TRBJ2-5; D gene unclear. The CDR3 totals 16 residues. From germline, CDR1 is SGDLS and CDR2 YYNGEE. V lost 4 bases to trimming and J lost 2 bases, with 18 bases between them. This CDR3 is CASSQTISHIQETQYF. As DNA, the CDR3 is TGTGCCAGCAGCCAGACCATTTCACACATTCAAGAGACCCAGTACTTC. Supplemented by reference TRBV9 and TRBJ2-5, the full variable domain reads DSGVTQTPKHLITATGQRVTLRCSPRSGDLSVYWYQQSLDQGLQFLIQYYNGEERAKGNILERFSAQQFPDLHSELNLSSLELGDSALYFCASSQTISHIQETQYFGPGTRLLVL.

The CDR3 reads CASSSPNQPQHF. DNA of the CDR3: TGTGCCAGCAGTTCTCCCAATCAGCCCCAGCATTTT. V gene TRBV6-6 combines with J gene TRBJ1-5; D gene uncertain. Trimming pared 4 bases from V and 3 bases from J, leaving 4 bases between. The V gene's germline CDR1 is MNHNY and CDR2 SVGAGI (reference sequence). This CDR3 is 12 amino acids long.

This chain connects TRBV9 to TRBJ2-3; 11 bases agree with TRBD2. With 4 bases clipped from V and 0 bases from J, the junction kept 16 bases outside the gene matches. The length of the CDR3 is 20 residues. CDR1 is SGDLS, CDR2 YYNGEE, per germline. In nucleotides, the CDR3 is TGTGCCAGCAGCCCCCGAGTGACTAGCGGGATTACGCGGAGCACAGATACGCAGTATTTT. Protein sequence: CASSPRVTSGITRSTDTQYF.

This clone showed up just once. The V gene is TRBV19, the J gene TRBJ2-2, with 10 nucleotides matching TRBD1. The CDR3 consists of 16 residues. Germline CDR1 LNHDA, CDR2 SQIVND (reference sequence). V dropped 4 bases and J dropped 7; count of bases not matched to a gene: 9. The DNA for the CDR3 is TGTGCCAGTAGTAGGGGGACAGGGGAAGTGATCGGGGAGCTGTTTTTT. This translates into CASSRGTGEVIGELFF.

The CDR3 region is CASSGGTGGGETQYF. In DNA form, the CDR3 reads TGTGCCAGCAGCGGCGGGACAGGGGGCGGGGAGACCCAGTACTTC. The chain employs TRBV7-2 and TRBJ2-5, with 12 bases matching TRBD1. Germline V gene data show CDR1 as SGHTA and CDR2 as FQGNSA. The V and J ends lost 5 bases and 5 bases, in that order; junction bases with no gene match: 6. The CDR3 has 15 residues.

This chain links TRBV5-4 with TRBJ2-2; maybe TRBD1 (5 bases). CDR1 and CDR2 from the germline V gene are SGHNT and YYREEE (reference sequence). The CDR3 has 15 residues. The V end lost 0 bases, the J end lost 6 bases, and 12 bases lay between the germline ends. CDR3 DNA sequence: TGTGCCAGCAGCTTGGCCCTCCAGGGATCCGGGGAGCTGTTTTTT. It is translated as CASSLALQGSGELFF.

This clone was seen only a few times. The chain has TRBV2 and TRBJ2-3, with 11 bases fitting TRBD1. J gave up 6 bases and V 10 bases, and 9 bases lay outside the gene matches. CDR1 is SNHLY, CDR2 FYNNEI, per germline. The CDR3 runs 14 residues. The CDR3 is CATNRDRGRDTQYF. DNA of the CDR3: TGTGCCACTAACCGGGACAGGGGGAGGGATACGCAGTATTTT. The complete variable domain, with remaining parts taken from reference TRBV2 and TRBJ2-3, reads EPEVTQTPSHQVTQMGQEVILRCVPISNHLYFYWYRQILGQKVEFLVSFYNNEISEKSEIFDDQFSVERPDGSNFTLKIRSTKLEDSAMYFCATNRDRGRDTQYFGPGTRLTVL.

The V gene is TRBV10-3, the J gene TRBJ1-6; TRBD1 matches at 10 bases. The CDR3 is 14 residues long. The junction had 4 bases not matched to a gene; V was cut back by 5 bases and J by 9 bases. The germline gives CDR1 ENHRY, CDR2 SYGVKD. The CDR3 protein is CAISTTGGFSPLHF. CDR3 nucleotide sequence: TGTGCCATCAGTACGACAGGGGGCTTTTCACCCCTCCACTTT.

The J gene is TRBJ2-1, the V gene TRBV28, with TRBD2 matching over 8 bases. This CDR3 region has 16 residues. J lost 7 bases, V lost 3 bases, and 11 bases had no gene match. From germline, CDR1 is MDHEN and CDR2 SYDVKM. CDR3: CASSLWSGGPRNEQFF. In DNA, the CDR3 is TGTGCCAGCAGTTTGTGGTCGGGAGGGCCGAGGAATGAGCAGTTCTTC.

The chain joins TRBV5-1 to TRBJ2-5; D uncertain. V lost 0 bases to trimming and J lost 5 bases, with 2 bases between them. CDR1 SGHRS and CDR2 YFSETQ come from the germline V gene. The CDR3 is made up of 11 amino acids. CDR3 sequence reads: CASSLDETQYF. The CDR3 DNA reads TGCGCCAGCAGCTTGGATGAGACCCAGTACTTC.

The chain recombines TRBV7-6 with TRBJ2-5; D call uncertain. V was shortened by 5 bases and J by 5 bases, with 12 bases between the two germline ends. Germline assignment: CDR1 SGHVS and CDR2 FNYEAQ. The CDR3 consists of 13 residues. The CDR3 DNA is TGTGCCAGCAGCCCCCACCAGCGTGAGACCCAGTACTTC. Amino acid sequence: CASSPHQRETQYF.

V is TRBV9 and J is TRBJ1-2; maybe TRBD1 (5 bases). The CDR3 runs 13 residues. The V end was cut by 2 bases, the J end by 8 bases, with 13 bases between. Germline CDR1 is SGDLS and CDR2 is YYNGEE. Written as DNA, the CDR3 is TGTGCCAGCAGCGTCGCAGGGAGCGGAGGCTACACCTTC. Translating gives CASSVAGSGGYTF.

This rearrangement joins TRBV6-1 to TRBJ2-3, with 11 bases fitting TRBD2. The CDR3 length is 16 residues. V was pared by 0 bases and J by 4 bases, with 3 bases of the junction left unmatched. Germline V gene data show CDR1 as MNHNS and CDR2 as SASEGT. Written as DNA, the CDR3 is TGTGCCAGCAGTGAAGCTAGCGGGAGGGCCTCAGATACGCAGTATTTT. This gives the protein CASSEASGRASDTQYF.

V is TRBV19 and J is TRBJ2-5; D gene unclear. Germline loops: CDR1 LNHDA, CDR2 SQIVND (reference sequence). The CDR3 spans 14 residues. V lost 0 bases, J lost 7 bases, and 12 bases lay in between. The CDR3 sequence is CASSIDPGFTTQYF. The CDR3 DNA reads as TGTGCCAGTAGTATAGATCCAGGATTCACGACCCAGTACTTC.

The rearrangement uses TRBV7-3 and TRBJ2-5; 9 bases are a match to TRBD2. The J segment lost 5 bases and the V segment lost 5 bases, leaving 15 bases of the junction unmatched. The CDR3 contains 17 residues. Germline CDR1 reads SGHTA; CDR2 reads FQGTGA. This chain's CDR3 is CASSAGTSRSTGETQYF. The CDR3 DNA follows: TGTGCCAGCAGCGCTGGGACTAGCAGATCGACCGGGGAGACCCAGTACTTC.

The J gene is TRBJ2-2, the V gene TRBV11-3; no reliable D call. From germline, CDR1 is SGHNT and CDR2 YENEEA. Trimming took 5 bases from V and 0 from J, leaving 10 bases between them. This CDR3 has 15 amino acids. Here the CDR3 DNA reads TGTGCCAGCAGCCTGGGCGGCCCGAACACCGGGGAGCTGTTTTTT. Translated: CASSLGGPNTGELFF.